This record concerns one T cell receptor (beta chain) sequence. Antigen: not known. This specimen belongs to a study of regulatory T cells in long-lasting Graves disease. Study-level points and caveats: There were preferences for TRBV28, TRBJ1-2 and TRBJ2-5 in persistent disease. Possibly, accuracy suffered from the small sample size.

The ends lost 3 bases at V and 14 bases at J; junction bases unmatched: 12. The CDR3 covers 14 residues. Per the germline V gene, CDR1 is SGHDT and CDR2 is YYEEEE. The authors built TCR beta libraries using iRepertoire HTBI primers and Arm-PCR of CDR3 regions. TCRdb analysed the multiplex PCR reads with MiXCR anew, one entry per CDR3 protein. There are approximately 400,000 distinct CDR3 sequences in the sample; around 24% occur only once, and around 24% lies in the top ten. Documented time point: persistent/refractory GD, antithyroid drugs over 5 years with positive TRAb. Scientists built the TCR library using RNA that was extracted from PBMCs. Peripheral blood, around 9 milliliters of it, was drawn into EDTA tubes.

The source material was peripheral blood mononuclear cells (PBMCs), sampled when the disease was refractory, from a patient treated with antithyroid drugs. The V call is TRBV5-6, the J call TRBJ2-1, with TRBD2 matching over 9 bases. The clonotype originates from a female donor with Graves disease. The CDR3 DNA is TGTGCCAGCAGCTCCGGTAGCGGGAGAATCAGCAAGTTCTTC. Protein sequence: CASSSGSGRISKFF. Full variable domain (rest looked up from reference TRBV5-6 and TRBJ2-1): DAGVTQSPTHLIKTRGQQVTLRCSPKSGHDTVSWYQQALGQGPQFIFQYYEEEERQRGNFPDRFSGHQFPNYSSELNVNALLLGDSALYLCASSSGSGRISKFFGPGTRLTVL.